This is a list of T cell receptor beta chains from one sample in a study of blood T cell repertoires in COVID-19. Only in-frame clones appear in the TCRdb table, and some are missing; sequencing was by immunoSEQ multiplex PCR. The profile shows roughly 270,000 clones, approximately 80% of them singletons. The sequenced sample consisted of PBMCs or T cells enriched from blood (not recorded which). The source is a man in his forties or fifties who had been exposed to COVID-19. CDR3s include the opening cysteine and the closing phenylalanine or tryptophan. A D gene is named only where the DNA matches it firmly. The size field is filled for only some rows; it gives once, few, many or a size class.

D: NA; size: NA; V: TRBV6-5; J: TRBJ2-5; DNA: TGTGCCAGCAGTTACTCACGGGTTCAAGAGACCCAGTACTTC; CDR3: CASSYSRVQETQYF
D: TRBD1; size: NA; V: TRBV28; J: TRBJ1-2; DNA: TGTGCCAGCAGTTACAGGGGTAACTATGGCTACACCTTC; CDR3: CASSYRGNYGYTF
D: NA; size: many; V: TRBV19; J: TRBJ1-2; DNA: TGTGCCAGTACCAACGGGGGGATAAACTATGGCTACACCTTC; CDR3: CASTNGGINYGYTF
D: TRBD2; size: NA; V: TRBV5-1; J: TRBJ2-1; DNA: TGCGCCAGCAGCTTGGATGGACTAGCGGCCTACAATGAGCAGTTCTTC; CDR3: CASSLDGLAAYNEQFF
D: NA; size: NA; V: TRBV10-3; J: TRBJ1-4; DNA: TGTGCCATCAGTGAGTCGGGCGTTAATGGGGAAAAACTGTTTTTT; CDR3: CAISESGVNGEKLFF
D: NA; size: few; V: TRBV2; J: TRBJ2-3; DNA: TGTGCCAGCAGTCAAAAAACCGGGACTTTAACACCCACAGATACGCAGTATTTT; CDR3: CASSQKTGTLTPTDTQYF
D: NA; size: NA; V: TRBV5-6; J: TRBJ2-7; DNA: TGTGCCAGCAGCTCGCTTGACAATTCCTACGAGCAGTACTTC; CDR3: CASSSLDNSYEQYF
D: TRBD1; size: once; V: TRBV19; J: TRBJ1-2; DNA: TGTGCCACCCGACAGGGGGACTATGGCTACACCTTC; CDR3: CATRQGDYGYTF
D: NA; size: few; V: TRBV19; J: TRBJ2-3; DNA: TGTGCCAGTAGATCAAGGGAGACAGATACGCAGTATTTT; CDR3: CASRSRETDTQYF
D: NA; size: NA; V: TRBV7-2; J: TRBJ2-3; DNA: TGTGCCAGCAGCTTAGTTGGCACCCGGGGCACAGATACGCAGTATTTT; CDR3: CASSLVGTRGTDTQYF
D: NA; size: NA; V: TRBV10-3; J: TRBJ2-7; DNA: TGTGCCATCGAGGAGGGAGGCCCAGGCGAGCAGTACTTC; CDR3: CAIEEGGPGEQYF
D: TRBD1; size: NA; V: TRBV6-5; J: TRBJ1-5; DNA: TGTGCCAGCAGTACGACAGGGCCCTATCAGCCCCAGCATTTT; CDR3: CASSTTGPYQPQHF
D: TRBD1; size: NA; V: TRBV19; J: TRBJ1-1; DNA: TGTGCCAGTAGTAGCAGGGGGACTGAAGCTTTCTTT; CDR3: CASSSRGTEAFF
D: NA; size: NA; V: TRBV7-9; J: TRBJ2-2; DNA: TGTGCCAGCAGCTTGGAGGGTAGCACCGGGGAGCTGTTTTTT; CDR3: CASSLEGSTGELFF
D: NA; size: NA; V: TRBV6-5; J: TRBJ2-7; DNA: TGTGCCAGCAAAACACAGCCCTACGAGCAGTACTTC; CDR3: CASKTQPYEQYF
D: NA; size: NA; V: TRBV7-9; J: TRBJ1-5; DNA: TGTGCCAGCAGCTTACCGGATCAGCCCCAGCATTTT; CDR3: CASSLPDQPQHF
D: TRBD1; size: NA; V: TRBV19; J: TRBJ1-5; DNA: TGTGCCAGTATCGGCGGGACAGCCAGCGATCAGCCCCAGCATTTT; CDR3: CASIGGTASDQPQHF
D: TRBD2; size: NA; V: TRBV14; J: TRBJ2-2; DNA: TGTGCCAGCAGCCCCCGGACTAGCGGGAACACCGGGGAGCTGTTTTTT; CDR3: CASSPRTSGNTGELFF
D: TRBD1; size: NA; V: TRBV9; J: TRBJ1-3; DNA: TGTGCCAGCAGCGTAGGACTTGGGACAGGGGTAACTGGAAACACCATATATTTT; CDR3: CASSVGLGTGVTGNTIYF
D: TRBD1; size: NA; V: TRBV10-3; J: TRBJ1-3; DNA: TGTGCCATCAGCGCCGCGACAGGGACTGGAAACACCATATATTTT; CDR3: CAISAATGTGNTIYF
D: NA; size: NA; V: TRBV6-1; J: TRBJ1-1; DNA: TGTGCCAGCAGTGAAGCCCTGTGGAACACTGAAGCTTTCTTT; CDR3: CASSEALWNTEAFF
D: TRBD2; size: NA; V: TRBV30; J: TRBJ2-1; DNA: TGTGCCTGGAGTGGGGCTAGCGGGAGGAGTACTGAGCAGTTCTTC; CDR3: CAWSGASGRSTEQFF
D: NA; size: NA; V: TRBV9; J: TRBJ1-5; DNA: TGTGCCAGCAGCGTCGGCCCGGGAAGGAACAATCAGCCCCAGCATTTT; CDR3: CASSVGPGRNNQPQHF
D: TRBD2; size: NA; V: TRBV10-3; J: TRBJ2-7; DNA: TGTGCCATCAAGGCGGGAGGTGCCGAGCAGTACTTC; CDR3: CAIKAGGAEQYF
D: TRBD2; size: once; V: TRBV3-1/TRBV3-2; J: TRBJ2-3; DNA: TGTGCCAGCAGCCAAGAGGTAGGACTAGCGGGAGCAGATACGCAGTATTTT; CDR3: CASSQEVGLAGADTQYF
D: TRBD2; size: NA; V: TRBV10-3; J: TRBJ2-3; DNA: TGTGCCATCAAAGGGCTAGCGGGAGATGGTGAAGATACGCAGTATTTT; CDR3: CAIKGLAGDGEDTQYF
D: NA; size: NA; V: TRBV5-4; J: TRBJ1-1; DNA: TGTGCCAGCAGCCACGACTCGTTCGTCGGGGCTTTCTTT; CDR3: CASSHDSFVGAFF
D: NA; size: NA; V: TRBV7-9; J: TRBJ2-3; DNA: TGTGCCAGCAGTGACGAGGTAGTCACAGATACGCAGTATTTT; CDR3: CASSDEVVTDTQYF
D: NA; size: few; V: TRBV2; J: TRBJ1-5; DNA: TGTGCCAGCAGTCTGGAGGCACGACAAAATCAGCCCCAGCATTTT; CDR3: CASSLEARQNQPQHF
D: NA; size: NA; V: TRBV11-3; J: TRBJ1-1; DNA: TGTGCCAGCAGCCCCGACTCAATACACTTCATCTTT; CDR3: CASSPDSIHFIF
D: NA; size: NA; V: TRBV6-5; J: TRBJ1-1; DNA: TGTGCCAGCAGGGACAAACAGGGCGACACTGAAGCTTTCTTT; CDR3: CASRDKQGDTEAFF
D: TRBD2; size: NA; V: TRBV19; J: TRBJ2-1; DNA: TGTGCCAGTATCGCCGGGACGGGCCCAAAGGGGTTTCTCCGGGAGGAGTTCTTC; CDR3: CASIAGTGPKGFLREEFF
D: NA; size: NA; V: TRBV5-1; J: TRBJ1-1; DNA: TGCGCCAGCAGGAAGGGCGGACAGTTAAATCTGAACACTGAAGCTTTCTTT; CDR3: CASRKGGQLNLNTEAFF
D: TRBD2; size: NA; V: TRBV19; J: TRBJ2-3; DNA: TGTGCCAGTCCTCCGGGACTAGCGGACACAGATACGCAGTATTTT; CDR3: CASPPGLADTDTQYF
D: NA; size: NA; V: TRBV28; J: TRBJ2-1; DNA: TGTGCCAGCCGAGGGGGGCAGGGGGTCCCCCTTCGTAATGAGCAGTTCTTC; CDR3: CASRGGQGVPLRNEQFF
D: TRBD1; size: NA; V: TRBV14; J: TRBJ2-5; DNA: TGTGCCAGCAGCCAAGGGACAGGGGACCAGTACTTC; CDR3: CASSQGTGDQYF
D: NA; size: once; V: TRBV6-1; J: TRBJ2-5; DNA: TGTGCCAGCAGTGAAGGATTCCCGGGGGAGACCCAGTACTTC; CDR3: CASSEGFPGETQYF
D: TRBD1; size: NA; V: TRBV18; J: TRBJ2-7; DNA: TGTGCCAGCTCACCCGGGACAGCCTCCTACGAGCAGTACTTC; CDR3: CASSPGTASYEQYF
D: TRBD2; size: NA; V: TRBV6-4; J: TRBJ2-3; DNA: TGTGCCAGCAGAGCCGGGACTAGCGCTCTCACAGATACGCAGTATTTT; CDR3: CASRAGTSALTDTQYF
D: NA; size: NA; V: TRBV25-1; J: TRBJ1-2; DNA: TGTGCCAGCAGTGACCCTCAGATGGACGGGGGTTATGGCTACACCTTC; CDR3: CASSDPQMDGGYGYTF
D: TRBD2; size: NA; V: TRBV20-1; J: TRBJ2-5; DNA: TGCAGTGCTAGTGGACGGGGGGGCGCGACCCAGTACTTC; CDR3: CSASGRGGATQYF
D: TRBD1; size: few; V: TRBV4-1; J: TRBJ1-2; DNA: TGCGCCAGCAGCCAAGGTCAGAGGACAGGAATCCTCTATGGCTACACCTTC; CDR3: CASSQGQRTGILYGYTF
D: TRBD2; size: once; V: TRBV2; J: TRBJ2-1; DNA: TGTGCCAGCAGTGGGGGACTAGCGGACAATGAGCAGTTCTTC; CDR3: CASSGGLADNEQFF
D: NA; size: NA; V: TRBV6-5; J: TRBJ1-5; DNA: TGTGCCAGCAGGAAAGGTGAGGCTCAGCCCCAGCATTTT; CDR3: CASRKGEAQPQHF
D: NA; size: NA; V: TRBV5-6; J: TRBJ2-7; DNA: TGTGCCAGCAGCCGTGACAGGTCCCCTTACTACGAGCAGTACTTC; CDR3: CASSRDRSPYYEQYF
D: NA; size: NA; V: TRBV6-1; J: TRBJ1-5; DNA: TGTGCCAGCAGTGAATGGCAGGATGGAAATCAGCCCCAGCATTTT; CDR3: CASSEWQDGNQPQHF
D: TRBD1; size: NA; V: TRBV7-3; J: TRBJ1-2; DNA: TGTGCCAGCAGCACGGGACAGGGGAACTATGGCTACACCTTC; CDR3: CASSTGQGNYGYTF
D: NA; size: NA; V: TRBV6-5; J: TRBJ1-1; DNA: TGTGCCAGCAGTTACCCTCACGCTACGAACACTGAAGCTTTCTTT; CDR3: CASSYPHATNTEAFF
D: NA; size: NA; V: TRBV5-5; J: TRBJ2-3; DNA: TGTGCCAGCAGCAGAAAGGGTAGCGCGATCACAGATACGCAGTATTTT; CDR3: CASSRKGSAITDTQYF
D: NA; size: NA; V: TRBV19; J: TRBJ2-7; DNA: TGTGCCAGTACGGCCGCCCCGGGCTACGAGCAGTACTTC; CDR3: CASTAAPGYEQYF
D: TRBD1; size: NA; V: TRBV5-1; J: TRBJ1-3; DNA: TGCGCCAGCAGCCTAGGGACAGGGTCTGGAAACACCATATATTTT; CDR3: CASSLGTGSGNTIYF